The T cell receptor (beta chain) under discussion was sequenced for a study of blood T cells in healthy people across ages. Whole-study findings and limits: What prevented conclusive comparison of naive and antigen-experienced cells was that PBMCs were unsorted. Diversity was estimated from one million T cells, and these estimates were considered underestimates.

The V end lost 8 bases, the J end lost 3 bases, and 11 bases lay between the germline ends. The CDR3 spans 13 residues. The germline V gene has CDR1 MNHEY and CDR2 SVGEGT. Together with a sample-barcoded 5' primer, a J-beta primer mix was included in a second PCR lasting about 7 to 11 cycles. Through a template-switch adaptor with 12 random nucleotides, each cDNA molecule received a tag. TCRdb re-called the 5' RACE reads with MiXCR, one entry per CDR3 protein. The sample consists of more than 1 million distinct CDR3 sequences, around 45% of them appearing once. This clonotype has ten or more counts. Antigen specificity is unknown.

The rearrangement uses TRBV6-2 or TRBV6-3 and TRBJ2-1, with D hard to call. The origin of this receptor is a woman in her fifties or sixties in good health. The sequenced material came from blood. The DNA for the CDR3 is TGTGCCAGCTCCTGGGCTGACTACAATGAGCAGTTCTTC. The encoded protein is CASSWADYNEQFF.